These 20 T cell receptor beta chains were sequenced from one sample in a study of neurological immune-mediated disorders. Described time point: longitudinal time-point 1 (baseline). Each CDR3 protein gets one entry after TCRdb re-called the 5' RACE reads with MiXCR. The sample has tens of thousands of distinct CDR3 sequences, approximately 14% seen once. The sequenced material came from PBMCs. The receptors come from a female donor with HTLV-1-associated myelopathy (HAM/TSP).

This clonotype came up many times. CDR3 bases: TGCGCCAGCAGCCATGAGGACAGGGCGGTCTACAATGAGCAGTTCTTC. It translates to CASSHEDRAVYNEQFF. V and J are TRBV4-1 and TRBJ2-1; 8 nucleotides agree with TRBD1. The V and J ends lost 3 bases and 3 bases, in that order; junction bases with no gene match: 7. Germline lookup yields CDR1 MGHRA and CDR2 YSYEKL. The CDR3 consists of 16 residues.

This clonotype came up many times. The chain joins TRBV5-1 to TRBJ1-2; D is unresolved. Germline lookup yields CDR1 SGHRS and CDR2 YFSETQ. The CDR3 consists of 15 residues. The V and J ends lost 0 bases and 1 base respectively, with 10 bases between them. Here the CDR3 reads CASSLALTDNYGYTF. DNA for the CDR3: TGCGCCAGCAGCTTGGCCTTGACGGATAACTATGGCTACACCTTC.

V usage is TRBV19 and J usage is TRBJ2-1, with a tentative D call TRBD1 (5 bases). V gave up 7 bases and J gave up 0 bases, with 13 bases separating them. CDR1 and CDR2 (germline): LNHDA, SQIVND (reference sequence). The CDR3 sequence is 15 residues long. The CDR3 sequence: CASKRGQDSYNEQFF. CDR3 coding DNA: TGTGCCAGTAAAAGGGGTCAAGACTCCTACAATGAGCAGTTCTTC.

The J gene is TRBJ1-5, the V gene TRBV12-3 or TRBV12-4, with D possibly matching TRBD1 (6 bases). The CDR3 loop spans 16 amino acids. V was pared by 1 base and J by 3 bases, with 13 bases between. For the CDR3, the DNA is TGTGCCAGCAGTTTAGGAGGGGGGCCAAACAATCAGCCCCAGCATTTT. Its protein is CASSLGGGPNNQPQHF.

About this clonotype: No conserved phenylalanine or tryptophan is present at the end of the CDR3, so a read error is the likely explanation. The rearrangement joins TRBV28 to TRBJ1-2, with no clear D. The CDR3 runs to 14 residues. Germline-derived CDR1 and CDR2 are MDHEN and SYDVKM. The CDR3 bases are TGTGCCAGAAGTTTATCTGGGGATAACTATGGCTACACCTCC. Translating gives CARSLSGDNYGYTS.

The chain is built from TRBV3-1 and TRBJ2-7; D might be TRBD1 or TRBD2, each matching 5 bases. CDR1 is LGHDT and CDR2 is YNNKEL in the germline V gene (reference sequence). This CDR3 region has 11 residues. The V and J ends lost 7 bases and 12 bases respectively, with 16 bases between them. The CDR3 spells CASTHGGEPYF. The DNA for the CDR3 is TGTGCCAGCACCCATGGGGGAGAACCGTACTTC.

About this clonotype itself: The germline gene is not matched at one end of the junction; a read error may be the cause. The rearrangement links TRBV19 to TRBJ2-1; D gene unclear. Germline V gene data show CDR1 as LNHDA and CDR2 as SQIVND (reference sequence). CDR3 length: 11 amino acids. The CDR3 nucleotides are TGTGACAGTAGTGAGTACAATGAGCAGTTCTTC. Its protein product is CDSSEYNEQFF.

This clonotype has a handful of counts. The rearrangement links TRBV2 to TRBJ2-1; a possible D gene is TRBD1 (7 bases). CDR3 length equals 12 residues. In germline, CDR1 is SNHLY, CDR2 FYNNEI. The V gene lost 8 bases and the J gene lost 10 bases, with 15 bases spanning the gap. CDR3 nucleotides: TGTGCCAGCCAGGGGGTGGCGGGGGAGCAGTTCTTC. Its translation: CASQGVAGEQFF.

The rearrangement uses TRBV19 and TRBJ2-7; 9 bases match TRBD1. This CDR3 region has 15 residues. Germline V gives CDR1 LNHDA, CDR2 SQIVND (reference sequence). Trimming took 3 bases from V and 6 from J; bases not matched to a gene: 9. CDR3 DNA: TGTGCCAGTAGTATTACCGGGACAGGGAGTCGCGAGCAGTACTTC. This translates into CASSITGTGSREQYF.

This clonotype was picked up many times. The J gene is TRBJ1-1, the V gene TRBV11-2; TRBD1 aligns across 7 bases. The CDR3 totals 15 residues. The germline CDR1 and CDR2 sequences are SGHAT and FQNNGV. The V segment lost 6 bases and the J segment 0 bases; nucleotides outside the gene matches: 7. The CDR3 DNA sequence: TGTGCCAGCAGTTCCGCCGGGACAGTGAACACTGAAGCTTTCTTT. Protein: CASSSAGTVNTEAFF.

As to this clonotype: It may be a read error: a sequence one base away is much more abundant. The chain links TRBV5-1 to TRBJ2-3, with 9 bases matching TRBD2. The germline CDR1 and CDR2 sequences are SGHRS and YFSETQ. This CDR3 comprises 14 residues. CDR3: CASSAGGITETQYF. The DNA for the CDR3 is TGCGCCAGCAGTGCGGGGGGGATCACAGAGACGCAGTATTTT.

In its sample, this clonotype was seen many times. The chain uses TRBV29-1 and TRBJ2-7; 10 bases are a match to TRBD1. Germline V gives CDR1 SQVTM, CDR2 ANQGSEA. V lost 6 bases and J lost 3; bases outside the gene matches: 2. CDR3 size: 12 residues. In DNA form, the CDR3 reads TGCAGCGTGGGACAGGGGCGCTACGAGCAGTACTTC. Translated, it gives CSVGQGRYEQYF.

This clonotype was observed at least ten times. V is TRBV6-1 and J is TRBJ1-5, with D perhaps matching TRBD1 (5 bases). The CDR3 loop spans 14 amino acids. Trimming shortened V by 5 bases and J by 7 bases, and 15 bases separated the two germline ends. Germline loops: CDR1 MNHNS, CDR2 SASEGT. The CDR3 nucleotides read TGTGCCAGCAGTCCGAACGGCAGGGTCCAGCCCCAGCATTTT. This sequence encodes CASSPNGRVQPQHF.

This clonotype was picked up many times. This chain joins TRBV5-1 and TRBJ2-1, with TRBD2 matching over 8 bases. J was trimmed by 9 bases and V by 4 bases; bases with no gene match: 12. The V gene's germline CDR1 is SGHRS and CDR2 YFSETQ. The length of the CDR3 is 15 residues. The CDR3, as DNA: TGCGCCAGCAGCCCGATAGCGGGACGGTCGGGTGAGCAGTTCTTC. This codes for CASSPIAGRSGEQFF. Based on the CDR3 plus reference TRBV5-1 and TRBJ2-1, the full variable domain is KAGVTQTPRYLIKTRGQQVTLSCSPISGHRSVSWYQQTPGQGLQFLFEYFSETQRNKGNFPGRFSGRQFSNSRSEMNVSTLELGDSALYLCASSPIAGRSGEQFFGPGTRLTVL.

This clonotype was counted at least ten times. This chain connects TRBV12-3 or TRBV12-4 to TRBJ2-1; a possible D gene is TRBD2 (6 bases). V lost 7 bases to trimming and J lost 4 bases, with 14 bases between them. This CDR3 spans 14 amino acids. The CDR3 protein is CASIRDSAYNEQFF. CDR3 bases: TGTGCCAGCATCCGGGACTCAGCGTACAATGAGCAGTTCTTC.

This clonotype was counted many times. This could be a read error, since a much larger clone is one nucleotide away. V and J are TRBV5-1 and TRBJ1-5; D is uncertain. The V and J ends lost 0 bases and 4 bases respectively, with 5 bases between them. The CDR3 is 13 residues long. Germline CDR1 reads SGHRS; CDR2 reads YFSETQ. The CDR3 sequence is CASSLEANQPQHF. DNA of the CDR3: TGCGCCAGCAGCTTGGAGGCGAATCAGCCCCAGCATTTT.

This clonotype appeared a few times. V gene TRBV9 combines with J gene TRBJ2-1, with D unresolved. The CDR3 covers 15 residues. Trimming took off 0 bases at V and 4 bases at J, with 11 bases between the two ends. Germline-derived CDR1 and CDR2 are SGDLS and YYNGEE. CDR3 region: CASSVVGDQYNEQFF. Written as DNA, the CDR3 is TGTGCCAGCAGCGTAGTCGGCGATCAGTACAATGAGCAGTTCTTC. Together with reference TRBV9 and TRBJ2-1, the CDR3 gives the full variable domain: DSGVTQTPKHLITATGQRVTLRCSPRSGDLSVYWYQQSLDQGLQFLIQYYNGEERAKGNILERFSAQQFPDLHSELNLSSLELGDSALYFCASSVVGDQYNEQFFGPGTRLTVL.

This rearrangement joins TRBV2 to TRBJ1-5, with D possibly being TRBD1 (6 bases). Deletions cut 5 bases from V and 2 bases from J, with 13 bases between. The germline gives CDR1 SNHLY, CDR2 FYNNEI. The CDR3 is 15 amino acids. In nucleotides, the CDR3 is TGTGCCAGCAGTTATCGCCGGACAGGCAATCAGCCCCAGCATTTT. This encodes CASSYRRTGNQPQHF.

This clonotype was counted many times. The chain couples TRBV6-2 or TRBV6-3 to TRBJ2-5, with TRBD1 as a possible D gene (5 bases). The CDR3 is 13 residues long. The germline CDR1 and CDR2 sequences are MNHEY and SVGEGT. V was pared by 8 bases and J by 1 base, with 11 bases between. CDR3 amino acids: CASAPQGQETQYF. CDR3 in DNA: TGTGCCAGCGCCCCCCAGGGCCAAGAGACCCAGTACTTC.

This clonotype was observed at least ten times. J is TRBJ2-1 and V is TRBV5-1; maybe TRBD2 (6 bases). The CDR3 loop spans 15 amino acids. CDR1 and CDR2 (germline): SGHRS, YFSETQ. V was pared by 4 bases and J by 3 bases, with 14 bases between. The CDR3 coding sequence is TGCGCCAGCAGCCGGTCCGGGACTGACTACAATGAGCAGTTCTTC. Translating it yields CASSRSGTDYNEQFF.